Sequencing of this T cell receptor beta chain was carried out in a study of CD8 T cells in Susac syndrome. A quantity of roughly 0.5 to 1 ug RNA underwent reverse transcription using random hexamers. TCRdb reprocessed the immunoSEQ multiplex PCR reads via MiXCR and lists one record per CDR3 protein. The sample lists about 130,000 distinct CDR3 sequences, around nine tenths occurring once. The CDR3 spans 12 residues. V lost 1 base and J lost 5, with 5 bases in between. Germline V CDR1 and CDR2: SEHNR, FQNEAQ (reference sequence). TCR beta sequencing covered blood CD8+ and CD4+ T cells. In the multiple sclerosis control group, patients were treatment-naive and had stable or active relapsing-remitting disease. Negative isolation yielded CD4+ and CD8+ T cells, and FACS enriched TEMRA cells.

The chain couples TRBV7-9 to TRBJ1-2; D unresolved. The clonotype was recovered from a human donor with multiple sclerosis. The sample consisted of CD8+ T cells from PBMCs. The CDR3 nucleotides read TGTGCCAGCAGCTTAGATGCTTATGGCTACACCTTC. Translated, it gives CASSLDAYGYTF.